Listed below are T cell receptor beta chains from one sample, sequenced in a study of T cell responses to AZD1222 COVID-19 vaccine. The table came from immunoSEQ multiplex PCR; TCRdb's copy has only in-frame clones and leaves some out. The profile covers more than 85,000 clones, with 70% to 90% appearing a single time and about 15% taken by the ten largest. The sequenced sample was peripheral blood, obtained 28 days after the second AZD1222 dose. The receptors were sampled from an adult who received the AZD1222 COVID-19 vaccine. Both conserved end residues are part of each CDR3. The D gene is left open where the match is weak.

d_gene	j_gene	len	v_gene	CDR3aa
-	TRBJ1-2	11	TRBV29-1	CSTSLAYGYTF
-	TRBJ2-5	13	TRBV19	CASSVGTGETQYF
-	TRBJ1-1	13	TRBV5-6	CASSLTGRTEAFF
TRBD1	TRBJ1-4	14	TRBV3-1/TRBV3-2	CASSQTGPREKLFF
-	TRBJ1-2	14	TRBV5-5	CAIPVGRGLDGYTF
-	TRBJ2-1	13	TRBV7-9	CASSPQRLNEQFF
-	TRBJ1-2	14	TRBV6-5	CASSTLGSNYGYTF
-	TRBJ1-1	13	TRBV28	CASSRTVNTEAFF
-	TRBJ1-5	15	TRBV19	CASSTFGGARQPQHF
TRBD1	TRBJ1-2	16	TRBV11-2	CASSPRQGRANYGYTF